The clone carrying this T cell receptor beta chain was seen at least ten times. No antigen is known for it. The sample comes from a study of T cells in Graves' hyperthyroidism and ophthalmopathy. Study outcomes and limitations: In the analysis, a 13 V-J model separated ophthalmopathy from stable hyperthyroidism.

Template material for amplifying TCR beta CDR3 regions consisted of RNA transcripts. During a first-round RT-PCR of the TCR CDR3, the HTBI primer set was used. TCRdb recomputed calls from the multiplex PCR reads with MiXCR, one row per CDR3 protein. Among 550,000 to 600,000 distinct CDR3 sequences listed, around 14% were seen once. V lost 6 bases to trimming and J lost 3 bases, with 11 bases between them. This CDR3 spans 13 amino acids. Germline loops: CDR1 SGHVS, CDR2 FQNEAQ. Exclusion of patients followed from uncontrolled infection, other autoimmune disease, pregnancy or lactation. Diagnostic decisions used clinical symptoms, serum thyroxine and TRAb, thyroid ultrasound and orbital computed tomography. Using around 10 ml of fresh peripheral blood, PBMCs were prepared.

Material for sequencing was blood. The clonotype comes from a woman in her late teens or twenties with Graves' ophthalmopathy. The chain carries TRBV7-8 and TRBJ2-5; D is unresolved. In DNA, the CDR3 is TGTGCCAGCAGTACTCAAGAGAAAGAGACCCAGTACTTC. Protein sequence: CASSTQEKETQYF.